A single sample is the source of the 18 T cell receptor beta chains below, sequenced in a study of CD8 T cells in ankylosing spondylitis. The study's findings and limits: Blood of patients with ankylosing spondylitis appeared to be characterized by a TCR beta motif of seven or eight highly homologous variants.

TCRdb re-called the 5' RACE reads through MiXCR, storing one row per CDR3 protein. The sample holds hundreds of thousands of distinct CDR3 sequences, roughly 12% seen once. Their specific antigens are unknown. Material: blood, either unsorted or a sorted T cell fraction (not recorded which). The receptor source for this set is a male donor with ankylosing spondylitis.

This clonotype has only a few counts. The chain uses TRBV20-1 and TRBJ2-5, with 14 nucleotides matching TRBD2. This CDR3 contains 18 residues. CDR1 is DFQATT, CDR2 SNEGSKA, per germline (reference sequence). J lost 0 bases, V lost 6 bases, and 12 bases had no gene match. The CDR3 is CSAPGLAGGFGYQETQYF. CDR3 DNA: TGCAGTGCGCCTGGACTAGCGGGGGGCTTTGGGTACCAAGAGACCCAGTACTTC.

This clonotype has just a few counts. This chain uses TRBV6-5 with TRBJ2-5; the match to TRBD1 covers 7 bases. V shed 2 bases, J shed 5 bases, and the junction held 5 bases outside the gene matches. The CDR3 has 14 residues. Germline CDR1 and CDR2: MNHEY and SVGAGI. The CDR3 loop is CASSYRGLVETQYF. CDR3 nucleotides: TGTGCCAGCAGTTACAGGGGGCTAGTGGAGACCCAGTACTTC.

The rearrangement joins TRBV10-3 to TRBJ2-3; 14 bases agree with TRBD2. Germline V gene sequence: CDR1 ENHRY, CDR2 SYGVKD. With 6 bases clipped from V and 3 bases from J, the junction kept 5 bases outside the gene matches. The CDR3 runs 16 residues. CDR3 nucleotide sequence: TGTGCCATCAGATCGGGACTAGCGGGAGTAACAGATACGCAGTATTTT. This gives the protein CAIRSGLAGVTDTQYF.

This clonotype was seen at least ten times. V and J are TRBV10-3 and TRBJ2-3; maybe TRBD1 (5 bases). V shed 6 bases and J shed 0 bases, with 16 bases lying between them. The length of the CDR3 is 16 residues. Germline V gene lookup returns CDR1 ENHRY and CDR2 SYGVKD. CDR3 in amino acids: CAISLDSTTSTDTQYF. The DNA of the CDR3 is TGTGCCATCAGCCTAGACAGTACCACTAGCACAGATACGCAGTATTTT.

This clonotype was picked up a small number of times. The chain combines TRBV20-1 with TRBJ2-2; D may be TRBD2 (7 bases). Germline V gene data show CDR1 as DFQATT and CDR2 as SNEGSKA (reference sequence). This CDR3 has 13 residues. The V gene lost 5 bases and the J gene lost 6 bases, with 13 bases spanning the gap. The CDR3 sequence: CSALEGGAGELFF. The CDR3 region has the DNA TGCAGTGCTCTCGAGGGGGGGGCCGGGGAGCTGTTTTTT.

This clonotype has only a few counts. The CDR3 reads CSARDRGRGYGYTF. CDR3 sequence (DNA): TGCAGTGCTAGAGATAGGGGTAGGGGCTATGGCTACACCTTC. The chain links TRBV20-1 to TRBJ1-2, with D maybe TRBD1 (5 bases). In germline, CDR1 is DFQATT, CDR2 SNEGSKA (reference sequence). V lost 0 bases and J 4 bases, leaving 12 bases between the germline ends. There are 14 residues in the CDR3.

This clonotype was seen a handful of times. The chain links TRBV30 to TRBJ1-4; 7 bases fit TRBD1. CDR1 and CDR2 from the germline V gene are GTSNPN and SVGIG (reference sequence). This CDR3 region has 15 residues. V was pared by 2 bases and J by 7 bases, with 10 bases of the junction left unmatched. The CDR3 DNA is TGTGCCTGGAGTCCAGGGGGACTGTCAGCTGAAAAACTGTTTTTT. It yields the protein CAWSPGGLSAEKLFF.

This clonotype was picked up many times. The rearrangement uses TRBV5-1 and TRBJ2-7, with D perhaps TRBD2 (6 bases). Germline V gene lookup returns CDR1 SGHRS and CDR2 YFSETQ. Trimming cost V 0 bases and J 3 bases, with 13 bases left between them. CDR3 length: 15 residues. CDR3: CASSLVLALNYEQYF. CDR3 DNA: TGCGCCAGCAGCTTGGTACTAGCACTTAACTACGAGCAGTACTTC.

The chain links TRBV9 to TRBJ2-1; D unclear. V lost 0 bases to trimming and J lost 8 bases, with 12 bases between them. The germline V gene has CDR1 SGDLS and CDR2 YYNGEE. This CDR3 region has 14 residues. CDR3 protein: CASSVERPTDEQFF. CDR3 sequence (DNA): TGTGCCAGCAGCGTAGAGCGACCCACCGATGAGCAGTTCTTC.

There are a few counts of this clonotype. The J gene is TRBJ1-5, the V gene TRBV27, with TRBD1 matching over 10 bases. The CDR3 runs 16 residues. Germline V CDR1 and CDR2: MNHEY, SMNVEV (reference sequence). The trim removed 6 bases at V and 1 base at J, leaving 6 bases unmatched. The CDR3 reads CASRGTGAASNQPQHF. CDR3 nucleotides: TGTGCCAGCAGAGGGACAGGGGCCGCAAGCAATCAGCCCCAGCATTTT.

This clonotype was seen ten or more times. V is TRBV29-1 and J is TRBJ2-1, with 8 bases aligning to TRBD2. CDR3 length: 14 amino acids. Germline V gene lookup returns CDR1 SQVTM and CDR2 ANQGSEA. Unmatched junction bases numbered 5, after V lost 4 bases and J lost 3 bases. CDR3 in amino acids: CSVVRLAGYNEQFF. The CDR3 bases are TGCAGCGTTGTTCGGCTAGCGGGCTACAATGAGCAGTTCTTC.

This clonotype was detected a few times. This rearrangement joins TRBV7-2 to TRBJ2-7; no definite D call. The CDR3 is 12 amino acids. Trimming cost V 5 bases and J 5 bases, with 10 bases left between them. Germline V gene lookup returns CDR1 SGHTA and CDR2 FQGNSA. CDR3 in amino acids: CASSAFLDEQYF. The CDR3 region has the DNA TGTGCCAGCAGCGCGTTTTTGGACGAGCAGTACTTC.

A few counts support this clonotype. The chain joins TRBV4-2 to TRBJ2-7, with 8 nucleotides matching TRBD2. Germline values: CDR1 LGHNA, CDR2 YNFKEQ. The CDR3 sequence is 18 residues long. Losses at the gene ends were 4 bases for V and 6 bases for J; bases not matched to a gene: 20. Written as DNA, the CDR3 is TGTGCCAGCAGCCGGAACTGGGGGCCGGGAGGGCCCTTGGGCGAGCAGTACTTC. It specifies CASSRNWGPGGPLGEQYF.

This clonotype was recorded many times. The chain joins TRBV29-1 to TRBJ2-1, with D possibly matching TRBD2 (6 bases). The CDR3 has 14 residues. V lost 4 bases and J 1 base, leaving 11 bases between the germline ends. The germline V gene has CDR1 SQVTM and CDR2 ANQGSEA. CDR3 sequence: CSVGREQSYNEQFF. In DNA, the CDR3 is TGCAGCGTTGGGAGGGAGCAGTCCTACAATGAGCAGTTCTTC.

The sample holds a few counts of this clonotype. The genes are TRBV7-6 and TRBJ1-5, with D perhaps TRBD1 (6 bases). Deletions cut 1 base from V and 3 bases from J, with 16 bases between. The CDR3 loop spans 17 amino acids. Germline CDR1 is SGHVS and CDR2 is FNYEAQ. CDR3 loop: CASSLEPSGAYNQPQHF. The CDR3 nucleotides are TGTGCCAGCAGCTTAGAACCGTCAGGGGCCTACAATCAGCCCCAGCATTTT.

The sample holds many counts of this clonotype. The rearrangement links TRBV5-1 to TRBJ2-1; 13 bases match TRBD2. CDR3 length: 16 amino acids. Germline V gives CDR1 SGHRS, CDR2 YFSETQ. The V and J ends lost 1 base and 8 bases, in that order; junction bases with no gene match: 6. The CDR3 DNA reads as TGCGCCAGCAGCTTGTTAGGGACTAGCGGGACAGATGAGCAGTTCTTC. The encoded protein is CASSLLGTSGTDEQFF.

The V and J genes are TRBV5-1 and TRBJ2-7; D not resolved. This CDR3 region has 14 residues. CDR1 is SGHRS and CDR2 is YFSETQ in the germline V gene. Trimming cost V 0 bases and J 5 bases, with 12 bases left between them. The CDR3 region is CASSLVRTVHEQYF. CDR3 nucleotides: TGCGCCAGCAGCTTGGTACGTACCGTCCACGAGCAGTACTTC.

This clonotype was counted ten times or more. V gene TRBV5-1 combines with J gene TRBJ2-2, with D possibly being TRBD1 (6 bases). The CDR3 has 14 amino acids. Trimming removed 6 bases at V and 6 bases at J, with 15 bases between. Looked up from germline, CDR1 is SGHRS and CDR2 is YFSETQ. The CDR3 DNA follows: TGCGCCAGCACCCGGACAGATGGGCCCGGGGAGCTGTTTTTT. It specifies CASTRTDGPGELFF. Full variable domain (missing parts from reference TRBV5-1 and TRBJ2-2): KAGVTQTPRYLIKTRGQQVTLSCSPISGHRSVSWYQQTPGQGLQFLFEYFSETQRNKGNFPGRFSGRQFSNSRSEMNVSTLELGDSALYLCASTRTDGPGELFFGEGSRLTVL.